Following are 24 T cell receptor beta chains from one sample sequenced in a study of CD8+CD57+ T cells in acquired aplastic anemia. Using genomic DNA as the template, TCR beta VDJ and CDR3 profiling was carried out. TCRdb re-called the reads with MiXCR, one entry per CDR3 protein. The data show 200,000 to 250,000 distinct CDR3 sequences, with over 40% seen just once and nearly 20% held by the top ten. All patients picked for sequencing had shown, by flow cytometry, an expansion of CD8+CD57+ cells. Sequences were obtained from sorted CD4+, CD8+, or CD8+CD57+ T cells (not recorded which) from PBMCs. These receptor sequences come from a human donor with aplastic anemia.

This clonotype has just one count. This chain connects TRBV7-2 to TRBJ1-1, with 7 bases identical to TRBD1. The CDR3 contains 14 residues. Germline V gene lookup returns CDR1 SGHTA and CDR2 FQGNSA. Trimming took 5 bases from V and 7 from J; bases not matched to a gene: 10. The DNA of the CDR3 is TGTGCCAGCAGCATAGGTCCGGGACAGATTGAAGCTTTCTTT. This codes for CASSIGPGQIEAFF.

In its sample, this clonotype was seen many times. The chain employs TRBV10-3 and TRBJ2-7; weak D call: TRBD1 (6 bases). V gave up 4 bases and J gave up 2 bases, with 9 bases separating them. CDR1 and CDR2 from the germline V gene are ENHRY and SYGVKD. This CDR3 is 13 amino acids long. This chain's CDR3 is CAISVTGTYEQYF. Written as DNA, the CDR3 is TGTGCCATCAGTGTCACAGGGACCTACGAGCAGTACTTC.

CDR3 protein: CSADKDRDHGYTF. The CDR3 region has the DNA TGCAGTGCTGACAAGGACAGGGACCATGGCTACACCTTC. The genes are TRBV20-1 and TRBJ1-2; the match to TRBD1 covers 8 bases. V shed 5 bases and J 6 bases; nucleotides not matched to a gene: 8. The CDR3 sequence is 13 residues long. Germline V gene lookup returns CDR1 DFQATT and CDR2 SNEGSKA (reference sequence).

The sample holds a few counts of this clonotype. The chain recombines TRBV30 with TRBJ1-6, with 9 bases that match TRBD1. CDR1 and CDR2 from the germline V gene are GTSNPN and SVGIG (reference sequence). The CDR3 runs 17 residues. J was trimmed by 12 bases and V by 0 bases; bases with no gene match: 15. CDR3 sequence: CAWSVPAGQGIRRPLHF. The CDR3 bases are TGTGCCTGGAGTGTACCAGCCGGACAGGGGATAAGAAGACCCCTCCACTTT.

The chain carries TRBV29-1 and TRBJ1-1; D unresolved. Germline CDR1 and CDR2: SQVTM and ANQGSEA. Trimming shortened V by 6 bases and J by 0 bases, and 8 bases separated the two germline ends. There are 12 residues in the CDR3. In DNA, the CDR3 is TGCAGCGTCGATCTAATGAACACTGAAGCTTTCTTT. Residues: CSVDLMNTEAFF. Complete variable domain (other parts from reference TRBV29-1 and TRBJ1-1): SAVISQKPSRDICQRGTSLTIQCQVDSQVTMMFWYRQQPGQSLTLIATANQGSEATYESGFVIDKFPISRPNLTFSTLTVSNMSPEDSSIYLCSVDLMNTEAFFGQGTRLTVV.

V is TRBV24-1 and J is TRBJ2-7, with 14 bases identical to TRBD2. The germline V gene has CDR1 KGHDR and CDR2 SFDVKD. The CDR3 is 15 residues long. The V gene end was trimmed by 5 bases and the J gene end by 4 bases; junction bases not matched to a gene: 3. Here the CDR3 reads CATSGGTSGGYEQYF. CDR3 bases: TGTGCCACCAGTGGCGGGACTAGCGGGGGATACGAGCAGTACTTC.

As regards this clonotype: Sequence at one end of the junction differs from germline and may be a read error. The chain combines TRBV5-1 with TRBJ2-5, with 10 bases aligning to TRBD2. CDR3 length: 18 amino acids. Germline V CDR1 and CDR2: SGHRS, YFSETQ. The CDR3 is CASSAFNGLAAYQETQYF. As DNA, the CDR3 is TGTGCCAGCAGCGCTTTCAACGGACTAGCGGCGTACCAAGAGACCCAGTACTTC.

V is TRBV10-3 and J is TRBJ1-2; tentative D call: TRBD1 (6 bases). The germline V gene encodes CDR1 ENHRY and CDR2 SYGVKD. CDR3 length equals 15 residues. Deletions cut 3 bases from V and 6 bases from J, with 17 bases between. The CDR3 DNA follows: TGTGCCATCAGTGACTTCGAACGGGACATGCATGGCTACACCTTC. Protein product: CAISDFERDMHGYTF.

The chain is built from TRBV7-8 and TRBJ2-7; TRBD1 agrees at 9 bases. CDR3 length equals 14 residues. CDR1 is SGHVS, CDR2 FQNEAQ, per germline. J was trimmed by 5 bases and V by 3 bases; bases with no gene match: 5. DNA for the CDR3: TGTGCCAGCAGCTTGGGCGGGACAGGGCACGAGCAGTACTTC. Translating gives CASSLGGTGHEQYF.

J is TRBJ2-2 and V is TRBV3-1; tentatively, D is TRBD1 (5 bases). The CDR3 has 16 amino acids. V lost 2 bases to trimming and J lost 2 bases, with 12 bases between them. In germline, CDR1 is LGHDT, CDR2 YNNKEL (reference sequence). The CDR3 DNA reads as TGTGCCAGCAGCCAAAGGCAGGGCCTTAACACCGGGGAGCTGTTTTTT. Residues: CASSQRQGLNTGELFF.

In this sample, this clonotype turned up many times. The chain joins TRBV2 to TRBJ1-2; perhaps TRBD1 as D (6 bases). V shed 6 bases and J shed 2 bases, with 16 bases lying between them. Germline lookup yields CDR1 SNHLY and CDR2 FYNNEI. The CDR3 length is 15 residues. The CDR3 DNA reads TGTGCCAGCAGGAGGCCTTGGGGGCAAAACTATGGCTACACCTTC. Its translation: CASRRPWGQNYGYTF.

J is TRBJ1-4 and V is TRBV24-1, with TRBD1 as a possible D gene (5 bases). Deletions cut 3 bases from V and 8 bases from J, with 15 bases between. The germline CDR1 and CDR2 sequences are KGHDR and SFDVKD. The CDR3 sequence is 15 residues long. The CDR3 DNA reads as TGTGCCACCAGTGATCCGACGGGGACGGAAGAAAAACTGTTTTTT. Its protein product is CATSDPTGTEEKLFF.

This clonotype has a handful of counts. The genes are TRBV7-6 and TRBJ2-1, with D maybe TRBD1 (5 bases). The germline V gene has CDR1 SGHVS and CDR2 FNYEAQ. The germline V and J ends were trimmed by 6 bases and 5 bases, with 11 bases remaining between them. This CDR3 has 13 residues. The CDR3 loop is CASSPVTDNEQFF. The CDR3 DNA sequence: TGTGCCAGCAGTCCCGTGACAGACAATGAGCAGTTCTTC.

This clonotype is a singleton in its sample. The V call is TRBV9, the J call TRBJ2-7; D perhaps matches TRBD2 (7 bases). With 2 bases removed from V and 2 bases from J, the gap between germline ends came to 11 bases. Germline CDR1 is SGDLS and CDR2 is YYNGEE. The CDR3 runs to 14 residues. The CDR3 DNA sequence: TGTGCCAGCAGCGTTGGCGGGGGCCCCTACGAGCAGTACTTC. Translating it yields CASSVGGGPYEQYF.

There are many counts of this clonotype. The chain is built from TRBV19 and TRBJ2-5, with D maybe TRBD1 (8 bases). The germline V gene has CDR1 LNHDA and CDR2 SQIVND (reference sequence). The length of the CDR3 is 13 residues. V lost 6 bases and J lost 7, with 15 bases in between. Here the CDR3 reads CASRETGGGTQYF. Written as DNA, the CDR3 is TGTGCCAGTAGGGAAACAGGGGGGGGGACCCAGTACTTC.

This clonotype was recorded many times. The chain joins TRBV20-1 to TRBJ2-3; the D is unclear. This CDR3 is built from 14 residues. The ends were cut back, 4 bases at V and 2 bases at J, with 13 bases in the middle. CDR1 and CDR2 from the germline V gene are DFQATT and SNEGSKA (reference sequence). The CDR3 spells CSAIGPRPTDTQYF. CDR3 sequence (DNA): TGCAGTGCTATTGGGCCCAGACCCACAGATACGCAGTATTTT.

This sequence joins TRBV7-2 and TRBJ2-1; TRBD2 matches 7 bases. This CDR3 is built from 15 residues. J lost 12 bases, V lost 6 bases, and 17 bases had no gene match. Germline values: CDR1 SGHTA, CDR2 FQGNSA. The chain's CDR3 is CASSERGDTVRGQFF. The CDR3 bases are TGTGCCAGCAGTGAACGGGGGGATACAGTGAGGGGGCAGTTCTTC.

Comments on this clonotype: One end of the junction is discordant with germline, which a read error may explain. This sequence joins TRBV7-2 and TRBJ2-3; D is possibly TRBD1 (6 bases). Germline-derived CDR1 and CDR2 are SGHTA and FQGNSA. The CDR3 spans 17 residues. This chain's CDR3 is CASSLVQGPLGTDTQYF. The CDR3 DNA is TGTGCCAGCAGTTTAGTTCAGGGGCCGCTTGGCACAGATACGCAGTATTTT.

The chain links TRBV6-5 to TRBJ1-2, with a weak D call TRBD1 (6 bases). Trimming shortened V by 6 bases and J by 9 bases, and 17 bases separated the two germline ends. This CDR3 has 13 amino acids. Per germline, CDR1 MNHEY and CDR2 SVGAGI. The CDR3 protein is CASRYRTESRYTF. CDR3 nucleotides: TGTGCCAGCAGGTACCGGACAGAATCGCGCTACACCTTC.

Points on this clonotype: This may be a read error: a much more frequent sequence differs by one nucleotide. The chain joins TRBV6-1 to TRBJ1-5; 8 bases match TRBD1. Germline lookup yields CDR1 MNHNS and CDR2 SASEGT. The CDR3 extends over 17 amino acids. The CDR3 loop is CAISELIGQGFSQPQHF. CDR3 coding DNA: TGTGCCATCAGTGAGCTAATCGGACAGGGATTCAGTCAGCCCCAGCATTTT.

This clonotype was observed a handful of times. V gene TRBV5-4 combines with J gene TRBJ1-1; tentative D call: TRBD1 (6 bases). This CDR3 has 15 amino acids. The V gene's germline CDR1 is SGHNT and CDR2 YYREEE (reference sequence). Between the trimmed V and J ends, which lost 2 bases and 8 bases, there was a span of 19 bases. CDR3 region: CASSFSYTGTREAFF. The CDR3 nucleotides are TGTGCCAGCAGCTTTTCCTACACAGGGACAAGGGAAGCTTTCTTT.

The chain uses TRBV7-2 and TRBJ1-1, with a weak D call TRBD1 (5 bases). Trimming stripped 3 bases from V and 4 bases from J, with 12 bases between. The CDR3 is made up of 14 amino acids. Germline V CDR1 and CDR2: SGHTA, FQGNSA. Here the CDR3 DNA reads TGTGCCAGCAGCTTTGAGCGGGGGGGCACTGAAGCTTTCTTT. Protein: CASSFERGGTEAFF.

The chain links TRBV19 to TRBJ2-5, with a possible D match to TRBD2 (5 bases). V lost 6 bases, J lost 5 bases, and 10 bases lay in between. Germline V CDR1 and CDR2: LNHDA, SQIVND (reference sequence). The CDR3 has 12 residues. The CDR3 sequence: CASSARGETQYF. The DNA of the CDR3 is TGTGCCAGTAGCGCCCGAGGGGAGACCCAGTACTTC.

This clonotype occurred many times. The chain links TRBV20-1 to TRBJ1-5; D gene uncertain. CDR3 length: 12 residues. CDR1 and CDR2 (germline): DFQATT, SNEGSKA (reference sequence). The ends were cut back, 6 bases at V and 4 bases at J, with 10 bases in the middle. CDR3 residues: CSAKEGNQPQHF. In DNA form, the CDR3 reads TGCAGTGCCAAGGAGGGAAATCAGCCCCAGCATTTT.